Below, 21 T cell receptor beta chains from the same sample are listed, as sequenced in a study of shared T cell receptors in the human thymus. The assay was immunoSEQ multiplex PCR, and TCRdb's table has in-frame clones only and misses some. The table includes 550,000 to 800,000 clones, approximately 83% detected once. This sample also belongs to another study, concerning human thymus T cells.

The sequencing sample was made of thymocytes. The receptors were gathered from a girl under three years old with a congenital heart defect.

The chain has TRBV4-1 and TRBJ1-3; D is possibly TRBD1 (5 bases). The CDR3 spans 17 residues. V lost 1 base to trimming and J lost 3 bases, with 16 bases between them. The germline V gene encodes CDR1 MGHRA and CDR2 YSYEKL. The CDR3 DNA reads TGCGCCAGCAGCCAAGTATTGACAGAGCTCGATGGAAACACCATATATTTT. Encoded protein: CASSQVLTELDGNTIYF.

V is TRBV4-1 and J is TRBJ2-5; weak D call: TRBD1 (5 bases). Germline V gives CDR1 MGHRA, CDR2 YSYEKL. The length of the CDR3 is 15 residues. Trimming removed 0 bases at V and 1 base at J, with 9 bases between. The CDR3 nucleotides read TGCGCCAGCAGCCAAGATCGCAGGGCCCAAGAGACCCAGTACTTC. Translated, it gives CASSQDRRAQETQYF.

The chain uses TRBV5-1 and TRBJ2-3; D may be TRBD2 (6 bases). This CDR3 spans 15 amino acids. Germline assignment: CDR1 SGHRS and CDR2 YFSETQ. V lost 4 bases and J lost 4, with 16 bases in between. The CDR3 nucleotides read TGCGCCAGCAGCCTAAACGGGGGTGGGCCAGATACGCAGTATTTT. Translation gives CASSLNGGGPDTQYF.

The chain links TRBV7-6 to TRBJ2-5, with D possibly matching TRBD2 (5 bases). CDR3 length: 15 residues. Germline lookup yields CDR1 SGHVS and CDR2 FNYEAQ. V lost 0 bases and J 5 bases, leaving 13 bases between the germline ends. CDR3 sequence reads: CASSLARRVGETQYF. Written as DNA, the CDR3 is TGTGCCAGCAGCTTAGCGCGGCGGGTTGGGGAGACCCAGTACTTC.

The sample holds one count of this clone. This chain joins TRBV4-1 and TRBJ1-3, with a possible D match to TRBD1 (6 bases). Trimming shortened V by 2 bases and J by 4 bases, and 12 bases separated the two germline ends. CDR1 and CDR2 (germline): MGHRA, YSYEKL. The CDR3 totals 15 residues. In nucleotides, the CDR3 is TGCGCCAGCAGCCAAAGCGAGGGGGTAGGAAACACCATATATTTT. Its translation: CASSQSEGVGNTIYF.

The chain recombines TRBV2 with TRBJ2-7, with D possibly TRBD1 on 6 matching bases. The CDR3 has 13 residues. Trimming removed 6 bases from V and 2 bases from J, with 11 bases in between. Germline V gene lookup returns CDR1 SNHLY and CDR2 FYNNEI. The DNA of the CDR3 is TGTGCCAGCAGACCACAGGGCCCCTACGAGCAGTACTTC. Protein sequence: CASRPQGPYEQYF.

This clone was recorded a few times. J is TRBJ2-1 and V is TRBV7-2; D perhaps matches TRBD1 (7 bases). V shed 3 bases and J shed 4 bases, with 16 bases lying between them. Germline-derived CDR1 and CDR2 are SGHTA and FQGNSA. This CDR3 has 16 amino acids. The CDR3 region is CASSFQGGLIYNEQFF. In DNA form, the CDR3 reads TGTGCCAGCAGCTTCCAGGGGGGCCTCATTTACAATGAGCAGTTCTTC. The entire variable domain, with the rest obtained from reference TRBV7-2 and TRBJ2-1, is as follows: GAGVSQSPSNKVTEKGKDVELRCDPISGHTALYWYRQSLGQGLEFLIYFQGNSAPDKSGLPSDRFSAERTGGSVSTLTIQRTQQEDSAVYLCASSFQGGLIYNEQFFGPGTRLTVL.

On this clone itself: One junction end does not reproduce the germline sequence, and a read error may be involved. The chain carries TRBV28 and TRBJ1-5; 9 bases agree with TRBD1. Per the germline V gene, CDR1 is MDHEN and CDR2 is SYDVKM. The CDR3 is 15 residues long. CDR3 coding DNA: TGTGCCAGCAGTTTAGGGACAGGGTACAGTCAGCCCCGGCATTTT. Translated: CASSLGTGYSQPRHF.

This sequence joins TRBV6-5 and TRBJ2-1, with 8 bases lining up with TRBD1. The V gene's germline CDR1 is MNHEY and CDR2 SVGAGI. The trim removed 0 bases at V and 10 bases at J, leaving 8 bases unmatched. This CDR3 has 15 amino acids. CDR3 protein: CASSYSTTGVREQFF. The CDR3 nucleotides are TGTGCCAGCAGTTACTCGACGACAGGGGTTAGGGAGCAGTTCTTC.

V is TRBV5-1 and J is TRBJ2-7, with 7 nucleotides matching TRBD1. This CDR3 has 19 amino acids. The V gene end was trimmed by 6 bases and the J gene end by 2 bases; junction bases not matched to a gene: 23. CDR1 and CDR2 (germline): SGHRS, YFSETQ. The DNA of the CDR3 is TGCGCCAGCACCCCCGATGGCCGCTACCCGGGACAGTTACCCTACGAGCAGTACTTC. Translation: CASTPDGRYPGQLPYEQYF. Variable domain in full (rest from reference TRBV5-1 and TRBJ2-7): KAGVTQTPRYLIKTRGQQVTLSCSPISGHRSVSWYQQTPGQGLQFLFEYFSETQRNKGNFPGRFSGRQFSNSRSEMNVSTLELGDSALYLCASTPDGRYPGQLPYEQYFGPGTRLTVT.

V and J are TRBV7-6 and TRBJ1-2, with 8 bases matching TRBD1. V shed 5 bases and J 8 bases; nucleotides not matched to a gene: 19. The CDR3 runs 17 residues. Germline V gene data show CDR1 as SGHVS and CDR2 as FNYEAQ. CDR3 nucleotide sequence: TGTGCCAGCAGCCCGGGTCGATCCGGGACAGGATGGTGGGGCTACACCTTC. Translating it yields CASSPGRSGTGWWGYTF.

The chain couples TRBV5-4 to TRBJ1-2; 7 bases are a match to TRBD1. The germline CDR1 and CDR2 sequences are SGHNT and YYREEE (reference sequence). This CDR3 contains 15 residues. V lost 2 bases to trimming and J lost 4 bases; unmatched junction nucleotides: 8. CDR3 region: CASSFRQGEVYGYTF. The CDR3 DNA sequence: TGTGCCAGCAGCTTCCGCCAGGGGGAGGTCTATGGCTACACCTTC.

This clone occurred a few times. The chain is built from TRBV27 and TRBJ2-7; a weak D match, TRBD2 (7 bases). V was clipped by 3 bases and J by 2 bases, with 14 bases between them. Germline V CDR1 and CDR2: MNHEY, SMNVEV (reference sequence). The CDR3 has 15 amino acids. The CDR3 loop is CASSLRGGDPYEQYF. The CDR3 DNA sequence: TGTGCCAGCAGTTTGAGAGGGGGGGACCCCTACGAGCAGTACTTC.

The V gene is TRBV28, the J gene TRBJ2-5; D remains ambiguous. The CDR3 spans 14 residues. In germline, CDR1 is MDHEN, CDR2 SYDVKM. The V end lost 0 bases, the J end lost 3 bases, and 8 bases lay between the germline ends. The CDR3 DNA sequence: TGTGCCAGCAGTTTATGGTGGCAGAAAGAGACCCAGTACTTC. Its protein is CASSLWWQKETQYF. The entire variable domain, with the rest obtained from reference TRBV28 and TRBJ2-5, is as follows: DVKVTQSSRYLVKRTGEKVFLECVQDMDHENMFWYRQDPGLGLRLIYFSYDVKMKEKGDIPEGYSVSREKKERFSLILESASTNQTSMYLCASSLWWQKETQYFGPGTRLLVL.

The table lists this clone with a few counts. The chain joins TRBV27 to TRBJ1-6; 9 positions agree with TRBD1. Germline V gives CDR1 MNHEY, CDR2 SMNVEV (reference sequence). The CDR3 length is 14 residues. V was pared by 6 bases and J by 7 bases, with 4 bases of the junction left unmatched. CDR3 bases: TGTGCCAGCAGGTACGGGACAGGGAATTCACCCCTCCACTTT. Translating gives CASRYGTGNSPLHF.

This chain connects TRBV4-3 to TRBJ1-5; TRBD1 is a possible D gene (6 bases). This CDR3 is built from 17 residues. V shed 0 bases and J shed 2 bases, with 14 bases lying between them. CDR1 and CDR2 from the germline V gene are LGHNA and YSLEER. The CDR3 sequence: CASSQDEQGVGNQPQHF. In DNA form, the CDR3 reads TGCGCCAGCAGCCAAGACGAACAGGGAGTAGGCAATCAGCCCCAGCATTTT.

The chain recombines TRBV19 with TRBJ2-3; 8 bases match TRBD2. Trimming took 6 bases from V and 1 from J; bases not matched to a gene: 6. The CDR3 length is 15 residues. CDR1 is LNHDA and CDR2 is SQIVND in the germline V gene (reference sequence). CDR3 protein: CASRPGRGGTDTQYF. The CDR3 DNA follows: TGTGCCAGTAGGCCTGGGCGGGGGGGCACAGATACGCAGTATTTT.

The chain links TRBV19 to TRBJ1-3, with D possibly being TRBD1 (5 bases). CDR3 size: 13 residues. Germline values: CDR1 LNHDA, CDR2 SQIVND (reference sequence). V was trimmed by 3 bases and J by 7 bases, leaving 10 bases between them. CDR3 loop: CASSIASGNTIYF. The CDR3 DNA is TGTGCCAGTAGTATTGCATCAGGGAACACCATATATTTT.

Written as DNA, the CDR3 is TGTGCCAGCAGTTTTTTGGGCAGGGCCTCAACTAATGAAAAACTGTTTTTT. Translation gives CASSFLGRASTNEKLFF. This chain joins TRBV28 and TRBJ1-4; a weak D match, TRBD1 (5 bases). CDR3 size: 17 residues. Trimming cost V 3 bases and J 0 bases, with 14 bases left between them. Germline V gene data show CDR1 as MDHEN and CDR2 as SYDVKM.

The chain employs TRBV4-1 and TRBJ2-5, with 11 bases lining up with TRBD2. Germline V CDR1 and CDR2: MGHRA, YSYEKL. The CDR3 has 19 amino acids. Unmatched junction bases numbered 11, after V lost 0 bases and J lost 2 bases. The CDR3 loop reads CASSQDSPGLAVIQETQYF. As DNA, the CDR3 is TGCGCCAGCAGCCAAGACAGTCCGGGACTAGCGGTGATACAAGAGACCCAGTACTTC.

The chain uses TRBV12-5 and TRBJ2-5; 8 bases map to TRBD1. Germline V gene lookup returns CDR1 LGHNT and CDR2 FRNRAP. The V and J ends lost 0 bases and 2 bases, in that order; junction bases with no gene match: 5. The CDR3 runs to 16 residues. The CDR3 loop reads CASGLVTDRVQETQYF. CDR3 bases: TGTGCTAGTGGTTTGGTTACGGACAGGGTACAAGAGACCCAGTACTTC.